This T cell receptor beta chain was found in a study of OX40 agonist ivuxolimab in advanced cancers. Study-wide context: The dose of intravenous ivuxolimab that patients received every 2 weeks ranged from 0.01 to 10 mg/kg. Patients undergoing dose escalation presented with hepatocellular carcinoma, melanoma, renal cell or head and neck cancer.

V was trimmed by 5 bases and J by 7 bases, leaving 18 bases between them. Germline CDR1 is SGHVS and CDR2 is FNYEAQ. CDR3 length: 15 residues. Study results and limitations: On average, CD8+ T cells had more expanded clones than CD4+. There were also nonresponders showing low normalized T-cell clonal expansion.

Turning to this clone: The antigen remains unidentified.

The table came from immunoSEQ multiplex PCR; TCRdb's copy has only in-frame clones and leaves some out. This repertoire shows roughly 26,000 clones, more than 70% found once; its top ten account for 22%. The sequence was collected from an adult with an advanced solid tumor such as melanoma, head and neck, liver or kidney cancer. This chain links TRBV7-6 with TRBJ2-1, with D tentatively TRBD2 (5 bases). Material: CD4+ or CD8+ T cells sorted from blood, obtained in a trial of the OX40 agonist ivuxolimab. The CDR3: CASSAERPSRNEQFF. CDR3 bases: TGTGCCAGCAGCGCCGAGCGGCCCAGCAGGAATGAGCAGTTCTTC. Together with reference TRBV7-6 and TRBJ2-1, the CDR3 gives the full variable domain: GAGVSQSPRYKVTKRGQDVALRCDPISGHVSLYWYRQALGQGPEFLTYFNYEAQQDKSGLPNDRFSAERPEGSISTLTIQRTEQRDSAMYRCASSAERPSRNEQFFGPGTRLTVL.